Following are 23 T cell receptor beta chains from one sample sequenced in a study of T cell responses to AZD1222 COVID-19 vaccine. Data came from immunoSEQ multiplex PCR; TCRdb stores just in-frame clones and leaves some out. Of some 200,000 clones in the sample, 80% to 95% were seen once. Here the sequenced sample was peripheral blood, taken 28 days after the second AZD1222 dose. The receptors were gathered from an adult who received the AZD1222 COVID-19 vaccine.

With respect to this clone: The identical CDR3 is also encoded by other nucleotide sequences in the sample. This rearrangement joins TRBV2 to TRBJ2-7; no reliable D call. This CDR3 is 12 amino acids long. V lost 4 bases, J lost 2 bases, and 6 bases lay in between. Germline CDR1 is SNHLY and CDR2 is FYNNEI. The DNA of the CDR3 is TGTGCCAGCAGTGTTCAGGCCTACGAGCAGTACTTC. Amino acids: CASSVQAYEQYF.

This chain connects TRBV7-9 to TRBJ2-7; TRBD2 agrees at 8 bases. Germline loops: CDR1 SEHNR, CDR2 FQNEAQ (reference sequence). The V gene end was trimmed by 4 bases and the J gene end by 2 bases; junction bases not matched to a gene: 4. The CDR3 has 14 amino acids. CDR3 nucleotides: TGTGCCAGCAGCTCCGGGGGGGCAACCTACGAGCAGTACTTC. This sequence encodes CASSSGGATYEQYF.

The V and J genes are TRBV28 and TRBJ2-5, with D perhaps TRBD2 (5 bases). CDR3 size: 17 residues. Germline V gene sequence: CDR1 MDHEN, CDR2 SYDVKM. Deletions cut 2 bases from V and 1 base from J, with 17 bases between. The CDR3 is CASSLPAALGSQETQYF. The CDR3 region has the DNA TGTGCCAGCAGTTTACCAGCGGCCCTAGGGAGCCAAGAGACCCAGTACTTC.

The chain combines TRBV3-1 (or the pseudogene TRBV3-2) with TRBJ2-7; perhaps TRBD2 as D (5 bases). Germline CDR1 LGHDT, CDR2 YNNKEL (reference sequence). This CDR3 comprises 15 residues. Trimming removed 4 bases from V and 7 bases from J, with 20 bases in between. CDR3 loop: CASSPPSRTSGEQYF. CDR3 DNA sequence: TGTGCCAGCAGCCCCCCCTCGCGGACCTCGGGGGAGCAGTACTTC.

The chain carries TRBV6-1 and TRBJ1-5; the D gene is possibly TRBD1 (6 bases). CDR1 and CDR2 (germline): MNHNS, SASEGT. CDR3 length equals 15 residues. Trimming cost V 1 base and J 3 bases, with 10 bases left between them. The CDR3 nucleotides read TGTGCCAGCAGTGAAGGGACAGTCAACAATCAGCCCCAGCATTTT. It translates to CASSEGTVNNQPQHF.

This chain links TRBV13 with TRBJ1-6; 9 positions agree with TRBD1. The CDR3 loop spans 14 amino acids. CDR1 is PRHDT and CDR2 is FYEKMQ in the germline V gene (reference sequence). The V gene end was trimmed by 4 bases and the J gene end by 9 bases; junction bases not matched to a gene: 4. This CDR3 is CASSSGQGGSPLHF. CDR3 bases: TGTGCCAGCAGCTCGGGACAGGGAGGTTCACCCCTCCACTTT.

The chain couples TRBV19 to TRBJ2-1; 12 nucleotides align to TRBD2. The CDR3 runs to 15 residues. Germline V lookup: CDR1 LNHDA, CDR2 SQIVND (reference sequence). After removal of 6 bases from V and 6 bases from J, the junction contained 6 bases not matched to a gene. The CDR3 sequence: CASSLAGGPGNEQFF. CDR3 nucleotides: TGTGCCAGTAGCCTAGCGGGAGGGCCCGGCAATGAGCAGTTCTTC.

The V call is TRBV12-3 or TRBV12-4, the J call TRBJ1-1; D is unclear. The CDR3 has 13 amino acids. The V and J ends lost 3 bases and 1 base respectively, with 6 bases between them. CDR3: CASSFQTNTEAFF. For the CDR3, the DNA is TGTGCCAGCAGTTTTCAGACGAACACTGAAGCTTTCTTT.

This clone was found once. This chain links TRBV5-5 with TRBJ1-1; D remains unclear. Deletions cut 4 bases from V and 5 bases from J, with 18 bases between. Germline CDR1 and CDR2: SGHKS and YYEKEE (reference sequence). This CDR3 comprises 15 residues. CDR3 amino acids: CASSLLSSGRTEAFF. The CDR3 DNA reads as TGTGCCAGCAGCCTCCTATCTAGTGGGAGAACTGAAGCTTTCTTT.

The chain uses TRBV19 and TRBJ1-2; D is perhaps TRBD1 (5 bases). The CDR3 contains 13 residues. The germline CDR1 and CDR2 sequences are LNHDA and SQIVND (reference sequence). The V and J ends lost 8 bases and 6 bases respectively, with 16 bases between them. CDR3 sequence (DNA): TGTGCCAGTTGGGCGTCGGGGGGGAATGGCTACACCTTC. Translated, it gives CASWASGGNGYTF.

The chain has TRBV19 and TRBJ1-2, with 12 positions matching TRBD1. Germline lookup yields CDR1 LNHDA and CDR2 SQIVND (reference sequence). This CDR3 has 14 amino acids. V lost 5 bases, J lost 6 bases, and 4 bases stayed unmatched. Here the CDR3 DNA reads TGTGCCAGTAGTGGGGGACAGGGGGCCCATGGCTACACCTTC. Amino acids: CASSGGQGAHGYTF.

The chain has TRBV5-6 and TRBJ2-2; weak D call: TRBD1 (6 bases). Trimming took off 2 bases at V and 4 bases at J, with 15 bases between the two ends. CDR1 and CDR2 (germline): SGHDT, YYEEEE. This CDR3 comprises 16 residues. The CDR3 here is CASSLGPTGGTGELFF. Written as DNA, the CDR3 is TGTGCCAGCAGCTTAGGCCCGACAGGAGGCACCGGGGAGCTGTTTTTT.

This clone was counted a single time. This rearrangement joins TRBV20-1 to TRBJ2-7; TRBD1 matches 9 bases. Trimming took 3 bases from V and 2 from J; bases not matched to a gene: 5. The CDR3 extends over 14 amino acids. From germline, CDR1 is DFQATT and CDR2 SNEGSKA (reference sequence). This chain's CDR3 is CSASRGQGTYEQYF. The CDR3, as DNA: TGCAGTGCTAGTCGGGGACAGGGTACCTACGAGCAGTACTTC.

This chain links TRBV19 with TRBJ1-5; no firm D call. This CDR3 spans 17 amino acids. The V gene lost 6 bases and the J gene lost 0 bases, with 18 bases spanning the gap. Per germline, CDR1 LNHDA and CDR2 SQIVND (reference sequence). This CDR3 reads CASSCWTDINSNQPQHF. CDR3 DNA: TGTGCCAGTAGCTGTTGGACGGATATCAATAGCAATCAGCCCCAGCATTTT.

This clone has just one count. The chain employs TRBV7-9 and TRBJ1-6, with D perhaps TRBD1 (5 bases). The CDR3 is made up of 15 amino acids. The V end was cut by 1 base, the J end by 5 bases, with 9 bases between. The germline V gene encodes CDR1 SEHNR and CDR2 FQNEAQ (reference sequence). CDR3 amino acids: CASSLGGGHNSPLHF. The CDR3 bases are TGTGCCAGCAGCTTAGGGGGCGGTCATAATTCACCCCTCCACTTT.

The rearrangement joins TRBV19 to TRBJ2-2; TRBD2 matches at 8 bases. After removal of 2 bases from V and 3 bases from J, the junction contained 5 bases not matched to a gene. Germline V CDR1 and CDR2: LNHDA, SQIVND (reference sequence). The CDR3 sequence is 16 residues long. CDR3 residues: CASSITSGYYTGELFF. CDR3 in DNA: TGTGCCAGTAGTATAACTAGCGGATATTACACCGGGGAGCTGTTTTTT.

This clone occurred a few times. V gene TRBV7-2 combines with J gene TRBJ2-1; D gene uncertain. V lost 0 bases to trimming and J lost 9 bases, with 9 bases between them. Germline V gene data show CDR1 as SGHTA and CDR2 as FQGNSA. The CDR3 runs 13 residues. The CDR3 spells CASSLAAGREQFF. CDR3 sequence (DNA): TGTGCCAGCAGCTTAGCAGCCGGGCGTGAGCAGTTCTTC.

The rearrangement joins TRBV29-1 to TRBJ2-7; 9 positions match TRBD1. This CDR3 is 13 amino acids long. The germline V gene has CDR1 SQVTM and CDR2 ANQGSEA. The J segment lost 6 bases and the V segment lost 8 bases, leaving 11 bases of the junction unmatched. CDR3 region: CSIGQGRGSEQYF. CDR3 bases: TGCAGCATCGGACAGGGGAGGGGGTCCGAGCAGTACTTC.

The chain combines TRBV21-1 with TRBJ1-5. TRBV21-1 is designated a pseudogene. The CDR3 consists of 16 residues. For the CDR3, the DNA is TGTGCCAGCAGCAACCTGGCGACGGTTAGCAATCAGCCCCAGCATTTT. Its protein is CASSNLATVSNQPQHF.

The genes are TRBV18 and TRBJ1-3; no clear D. Trimming left V 3 bases short and J 8 bases short, with 14 bases between. This CDR3 is 14 amino acids long. From germline, CDR1 is KGHSH and CDR2 LQKENI. CDR3: CASSPTLGVYTIYF. The CDR3 bases are TGTGCCAGCTCACCGACGTTGGGAGTTTACACCATATATTTT.

The chain couples TRBV28 to TRBJ2-7, with D maybe TRBD2 (6 bases). Trimming took off 6 bases at V and 1 base at J, with 13 bases between the two ends. The germline V gene encodes CDR1 MDHEN and CDR2 SYDVKM. The CDR3 sequence is 14 residues long. This CDR3 is CASSQGLASYEQYF. The DNA for the CDR3 is TGTGCCAGCAGCCAGGGACTGGCTTCCTACGAGCAGTACTTC.

The chain uses TRBV7-6 and TRBJ1-1; D is unclear. Per germline, CDR1 SGHVS and CDR2 FNYEAQ. The V and J ends lost 5 bases and 0 bases respectively, with 1 base between them. The CDR3 is 11 amino acids. The DNA for the CDR3 is TGTGCCAGCAGCATGAACACTGAAGCTTTCTTT. Encoded protein: CASSMNTEAFF. The full variable domain, its missing parts supplied by reference TRBV7-6 and TRBJ1-1, is GAGVSQSPRYKVTKRGQDVALRCDPISGHVSLYWYRQALGQGPEFLTYFNYEAQQDKSGLPNDRFSAERPEGSISTLTIQRTEQRDSAMYRCASSMNTEAFFGQGTRLTVV.

This chain connects TRBV11-3 to TRBJ2-1; D may be TRBD2 (5 bases). The V gene lost 3 bases and the J gene lost 8 bases, with 20 bases spanning the gap. The CDR3 runs to 16 residues. CDR1 SGHNT and CDR2 YENEEA come from the germline V gene. The CDR3 protein is CASSFSPGFKEDEQFF. CDR3 DNA: TGTGCCAGCAGCTTTTCTCCGGGTTTTAAGGAGGATGAGCAGTTCTTC.